This T cell receptor beta chain was captured in a study of blood T cells in healthy people across ages. A second about 7 to 12 cycle PCR used barcoded and J-beta primers. MiXCR, run by TCRdb on the 5' RACE reads, gives a single entry per CDR3 protein. The sample carries hundreds of thousands of distinct CDR3 sequences, around a quarter recorded once. The same data also went into a second study, on T cells of mothers and their children.

This clonotype was obtained from a boy aged 10-17 years in good health. Sample: blood.

The CDR3 is CAISESTATETQYF. CDR3 DNA: TGTGCCATCAGTGAGTCGACTGCGACGGAGACCCAGTACTTC. This chain connects TRBV10-3 to TRBJ2-5, with unresolved D. V was clipped by 0 bases and J by 5 bases, with 10 bases between them. In germline, CDR1 is ENHRY, CDR2 SYGVKD. This CDR3 is 14 amino acids long.